Below, 19 T cell receptor beta chains from the same sample are listed, as sequenced in a study of cytomegalovirus exposure and HLA in healthy donors. 13 Jbeta primers and 60 Vbeta primers were used for the PCR. Clones were sequenced by immunoSEQ multiplex PCR, and TCRdb holds only the in-frame ones, with some missing. This table holds around 190,000 clones, about 82% found once. Sequencing was done on a sample of PBMCs. These receptors all stem from a woman in her fifties or sixties in good health and CMV-seronegative.

V is TRBV20-1 and J is TRBJ2-7; D gene uncertain. CDR1 and CDR2 from the germline V gene are DFQATT and SNEGSKA (reference sequence). This CDR3 has 11 residues. Trimming took 6 bases from V and 3 from J, leaving 9 bases between them. As DNA, the CDR3 is TGCAGTGCCCGAAGTAGCTACGAGCAGTACTTC. Residues: CSARSSYEQYF.

This chain joins TRBV5-1 and TRBJ1-2; D is ambiguous. The CDR3 has 12 amino acids. CDR1 SGHRS and CDR2 YFSETQ come from the germline V gene. The ends were cut back, 3 bases at V and 3 bases at J, with 6 bases in the middle. The CDR3 DNA sequence: TGCGCCAGCAGCTCAACAGACTATGGCTACACCTTC. Residues: CASSSTDYGYTF. The entire variable domain, with the rest obtained from reference TRBV5-1 and TRBJ1-2, is as follows: KAGVTQTPRYLIKTRGQQVTLSCSPISGHRSVSWYQQTPGQGLQFLFEYFSETQRNKGNFPGRFSGRQFSNSRSEMNVSTLELGDSALYLCASSSTDYGYTFGSGTRLTVV.

The chain couples TRBV15 to TRBJ1-5; no clear D. The CDR3 spans 16 residues. Germline CDR1 and CDR2: LNHNV and YYDKDF (reference sequence). Trimming left V 0 bases short and J 3 bases short, with 12 bases between. CDR3 residues: CATSREGSGPNQPQHF. The CDR3 bases are TGTGCCACCAGCAGAGAAGGATCGGGTCCCAATCAGCCCCAGCATTTT.

This chain uses TRBV5-1 with TRBJ2-1; 10 bases are a match to TRBD2. V dropped 0 bases and J dropped 8; count of bases not matched to a gene: 5. CDR3 length: 15 residues. Looked up from germline, CDR1 is SGHRS and CDR2 is YFSETQ. DNA of the CDR3: TGCGCCAGCAGCTTGGCCGGGACTAGCGCTTATGAGCAGTTCTTC. It translates to CASSLAGTSAYEQFF.

This clone has a handful of counts. The CDR3 region has the DNA TGTGCCAGTACCTTAGGGGACAGGGGACGCGAGCAGTACTTC. It is translated as CASTLGDRGREQYF. The chain has TRBV28 and TRBJ2-7, with 10 bases matching TRBD1. The ends lost 9 bases at V and 6 bases at J; junction bases unmatched: 11. The germline V gene has CDR1 MDHEN and CDR2 SYDVKM. CDR3 size: 14 residues.

The V call is TRBV7-2, the J call TRBJ1-5; tentatively, D is TRBD1 (5 bases). There are 18 residues in the CDR3. Germline CDR1 is SGHTA and CDR2 is FQGNSA. Trimming took 2 bases from V and 3 from J, leaving 20 bases between them. The CDR3 DNA follows: TGTGCCAGCAGCTTATTAAGTTTTCGGGGGAACCCCAATCAGCCCCAGCATTTT. Amino acid sequence: CASSLLSFRGNPNQPQHF.

The chain is built from TRBV6-5 and TRBJ2-2, with D hard to call. Deletions cut 1 base from V and 1 base from J, with 4 bases between. The CDR3 consists of 14 residues. Looked up from germline, CDR1 is MNHEY and CDR2 is SVGAGI. The chain's CDR3 is CASSYFRNTGELFF. The CDR3 DNA follows: TGTGCCAGCAGTTACTTTAGGAACACCGGGGAGCTGTTTTTT.

The V gene is TRBV18, the J gene TRBJ2-7; 7 bases are a match to TRBD1. Germline-derived CDR1 and CDR2 are KGHSH and LQKENI. The CDR3 is 16 amino acids. Trimming took 1 base from V and 0 from J; bases not matched to a gene: 6. The DNA of the CDR3 is TGTGCCAGCTCACCACTGGGACAGTCGAGCTCCTACGAGCAGTACTTC. Translation gives CASSPLGQSSSYEQYF.

The V call is TRBV5-1, the J call TRBJ1-3, with D uncertain. V lost 0 bases and J lost 8, with 9 bases in between. Germline values: CDR1 SGHRS, CDR2 YFSETQ. The CDR3 loop spans 13 amino acids. DNA of the CDR3: TGCGCCAGCAGCTTGGATAATGTAGACACCATATATTTT. Protein sequence: CASSLDNVDTIYF.

The J gene is TRBJ2-5, the V gene TRBV19; no reliable D call. The ends were cut back, 3 bases at V and 7 bases at J, with 12 bases in the middle. CDR3 length equals 13 residues. Germline CDR1 LNHDA, CDR2 SQIVND (reference sequence). DNA for the CDR3: TGTGCCAGTAGTATTGGGCAGGTGCCGACCCAGTACTTC. This sequence encodes CASSIGQVPTQYF.

J is TRBJ2-2 and V is TRBV5-1; tentatively, D is TRBD1 (6 bases). This CDR3 contains 16 residues. V was shortened by 2 bases and J by 4 bases, with 15 bases between the two germline ends. Germline V gene sequence: CDR1 SGHRS, CDR2 YFSETQ. The CDR3 reads CASSFRQGRATGELFF. The DNA of the CDR3 is TGCGCCAGCAGCTTCCGCCAGGGGCGGGCCACCGGGGAGCTGTTTTTT.

The chain recombines TRBV11-3 with TRBJ1-1, with 7 bases fitting TRBD1. This CDR3 is 15 amino acids long. V dropped 5 bases and J dropped 2; count of bases not matched to a gene: 8. Germline V lookup: CDR1 SGHNT, CDR2 YENEEA. The CDR3 is CASSAGGNGNTEAFF. Written as DNA, the CDR3 is TGTGCCAGCAGCGCAGGGGGAAACGGCAACACTGAAGCTTTCTTT.

At least ten counts were recorded for this clone. The genes are TRBV7-9 and TRBJ2-1; D perhaps matches TRBD2 (6 bases). The CDR3 runs to 14 residues. Trimming left V 5 bases short and J 9 bases short, with 17 bases between. Germline V gives CDR1 SEHNR, CDR2 FQNEAQ (reference sequence). CDR3 DNA sequence: TGTGCCAGCAGCCCGTGGACCCAAGCGGGTGAGCAGTTCTTC. The encoded protein is CASSPWTQAGEQFF.

This chain connects TRBV6-5 to TRBJ2-5, with a tentative D call TRBD2 (6 bases). Germline V gene sequence: CDR1 MNHEY, CDR2 SVGAGI. V was shortened by 5 bases and J by 6 bases, with 19 bases between the two germline ends. The CDR3 is made up of 15 amino acids. DNA for the CDR3: TGTGCCAGCAGTCCCTGGGGGGAAATGGTGAAGACCCAGTACTTC. It encodes CASSPWGEMVKTQYF.

The V call is TRBV30, the J call TRBJ1-3; no clear D. Per the germline V gene, CDR1 is GTSNPN and CDR2 is SVGIG (reference sequence). V lost 1 base and J lost 0, with 7 bases in between. This CDR3 comprises 14 residues. The CDR3 DNA is TGTGCCTGGAGTGAGAGAAACTCTGGAAACACCATATATTTT. Its translation is CAWSERNSGNTIYF.

The chain recombines TRBV28 with TRBJ2-1; 11 bases match TRBD2. V trimming: 3 bases; J trimming: 2 bases; junction bases outside the gene matches: 15. CDR3 size: 20 residues. CDR1 and CDR2 from the germline V gene are MDHEN and SYDVKM. The CDR3 loop reads CASSLPPMRLAGRTYNEQFF. CDR3 nucleotide sequence: TGTGCCAGCAGTTTGCCACCTATGAGACTAGCGGGAAGGACCTACAATGAGCAGTTCTTC.

This chain links TRBV7-8 with TRBJ2-1; 11 bases are shared with TRBD2. V lost 6 bases and J lost 4; bases outside the gene matches: 5. CDR3 length equals 15 residues. Germline CDR1 and CDR2: SGHVS and FQNEAQ. CDR3 bases: TGTGCCAGCAGAGCCGGGACTAGCGGTTACAATGAGCAGTTCTTC. It yields the protein CASRAGTSGYNEQFF.

This chain joins TRBV19 and TRBJ2-1; TRBD2 matches at 10 bases. V was pared by 5 bases and J by 9 bases, with 13 bases of the junction left unmatched. The CDR3 sequence is 16 residues long. Germline lookup yields CDR1 LNHDA and CDR2 SQIVND (reference sequence). CDR3 loop: CASSFTSSGRTSEQFF. CDR3 in DNA: TGTGCCAGTAGTTTCACTTCTAGCGGGAGAACGAGTGAGCAGTTCTTC.

The V call is TRBV28, the J call TRBJ2-7, with D tentatively TRBD2 (6 bases). This CDR3 contains 15 residues. From germline, CDR1 is MDHEN and CDR2 SYDVKM. V lost 3 bases and J 0 bases, leaving 12 bases between the germline ends. The CDR3 nucleotides read TGTGCCAGCAGTTTGGCGGGATCCTCCTCCTACGAGCAGTACTTC. Translating it yields CASSLAGSSSYEQYF. Full variable domain (rest looked up from reference TRBV28 and TRBJ2-7): DVKVTQSSRYLVKRTGEKVFLECVQDMDHENMFWYRQDPGLGLRLIYFSYDVKMKEKGDIPEGYSVSREKKERFSLILESASTNQTSMYLCASSLAGSSSYEQYFGPGTRLTVT.